This T cell receptor (beta chain) was found in a study of radiotherapy plus CTLA-4 blockade in lung cancer. As for the study in general: An objective response was seen in about 17% of patients, and disease control in 31%. Whole-study results and caveats: Clones of tumor-derived TCRs expanded in blood after radiotherapy plus ipilimumab. Early clonal dynamics of blood T cells, together with interferon-beta, were reported as the best response predictor.

Germline V gene sequence: CDR1 MNHNY, CDR2 SVGAGI (reference sequence). The germline V and J ends were trimmed by 7 bases and 8 bases, with 12 bases remaining between them. The CDR3 has 11 residues. About this clone itself: Its antigen is still unknown.

Libraries were prepared by immunoSEQ multiplex PCR; TCRdb keeps only in-frame clonotypes and omits some of them. The profile covers around 70,000 clones, with around 87% appearing a single time and 35% to 45% taken by the ten largest. Chemo-refractory metastatic non-small-cell lung cancer patients received focal radiation with ipilimumab CTLA-4 blockade. This chain joins TRBV6-6 and TRBJ2-7; D call uncertain. The sequences come from peripheral blood, collected from a patient treated with radiotherapy plus ipilimumab. The receptor comes from a human donor with non-small cell lung cancer that progressed on radiotherapy plus ipilimumab. CDR3 residues: CASTESGQQYF. Here the CDR3 DNA reads TGTGCCAGCACGGAGAGTGGCCAGCAGTACTTC.